The 4 T cell receptor beta chains given below trace back to one sample, sequenced in a study of identical twins (dated by TCRdb to 2016 to 2018). Library creation used 5' RACE. Sequencing used an Illumina HiSeq 2000. TCRdb took the public reads, trimmed them with fastp at Q25, ran MiXCR for clone calling and kept in-frame beta chains. Each entry merges the rows of one CDR3 protein and shows their most common DNA and genes. Across this sample there are 420,000 or so distinct CDR3 sequences, with roughly 18% seen only once. 12% of the sample goes to the ten largest clones. The specimen was naive T cells sorted from blood. The cell subset or site tag for this specimen amounts to: cells isolated with a human naive T-cell isolation kit. The receptor set was obtained from a man in his fifties or sixties in good health.

The chain is built from TRBV29-1 and TRBJ2-1, with 9 positions matching TRBD2. Trimming at V came to 3 bases and at J to 5 bases, leaving 5 bases not matched to a gene. Germline V gene lookup returns CDR1 SQVTM and CDR2 ANQGSEA. The CDR3 is 14 amino acids. The CDR3, as DNA: TGCAGCGTTGAGCCGCGGGGGGGAAACAATGAGCAGTTCTTC. It specifies CSVEPRGGNNEQFF.

This clonotype appeared a few times. The chain has TRBV5-5 and TRBJ1-2; 11 bases are a match to TRBD1. This CDR3 is built from 14 residues. From germline, CDR1 is SGHKS and CDR2 YYEKEE (reference sequence). J lost 3 bases, V lost 3 bases, and 1 base had no gene match. In DNA, the CDR3 is TGTGCCAGCAGCTGGGACAGGGGGGACTATGGCTACACCTTC. It specifies CASSWDRGDYGYTF.

The J gene is TRBJ2-5, the V gene TRBV28; D not certain. Germline CDR1 reads MDHEN; CDR2 reads SYDVKM. Trimming left V 2 bases short and J 3 bases short, with 19 bases between. The CDR3 is made up of 17 amino acids. The CDR3 DNA sequence: TGTGCCAGCAGTTTAGGGCGATGGGCCGCGGATGAAGAGACCCAGTACTTC. It translates to CASSLGRWAADEETQYF.

This clonotype appeared a few times. The chain joins TRBV12-3 or TRBV12-4 to TRBJ2-7; possibly TRBD1 for D (6 bases). The CDR3 has 13 amino acids. V was cut by 6 bases and J by 6 bases, with 15 bases left in between. CDR3 loop: CASRPDSMAEQYF. CDR3 DNA sequence: TGTGCCAGCAGGCCGGACAGTATGGCCGAGCAGTACTTC.